Sequencing of this T cell receptor beta chain was carried out in a study of blood T cell repertoires in COVID-19. Across the study: Whether acute or convalescent, the COVID-19 samples came from the United States, Italy and Spain. From T cells, B-cell-depleted T cells, or PBMCs came the material, which was cDNA or gDNA.

This CDR3 region has 15 residues. Germline trimming cut 4 bases from V and 7 bases from J; bases unmatched to any gene: 9. Per germline, CDR1 LGHDT and CDR2 YNNKEL (reference sequence). Original methodology: Counts of nucleated cells, estimated from reference gene primer amplification, were obtained. Some clones are missing from TCRdb's copy, which holds only in-frame ones; the method was immunoSEQ multiplex PCR. Clone size and V and J calls were adopted from that table, with D and trimming inferred from the DNA. The table has some 130,000 clones, about nine tenths seen once; the top ten hold about a tenth.

The clonotype originates from a man between 50 and 59 years old with acute or convalescent COVID-19. The genes are TRBV3-1 (or the pseudogene TRBV3-2) and TRBJ1-4; 7 bases are shared with TRBD1. Sequencing was performed on peripheral blood. The CDR3 coding sequence is TGTGCCAGCAGCCGGCAGGGGGGATCTCGTGAAAAACTGTTTTTT. Its protein product is CASSRQGGSREKLFF.